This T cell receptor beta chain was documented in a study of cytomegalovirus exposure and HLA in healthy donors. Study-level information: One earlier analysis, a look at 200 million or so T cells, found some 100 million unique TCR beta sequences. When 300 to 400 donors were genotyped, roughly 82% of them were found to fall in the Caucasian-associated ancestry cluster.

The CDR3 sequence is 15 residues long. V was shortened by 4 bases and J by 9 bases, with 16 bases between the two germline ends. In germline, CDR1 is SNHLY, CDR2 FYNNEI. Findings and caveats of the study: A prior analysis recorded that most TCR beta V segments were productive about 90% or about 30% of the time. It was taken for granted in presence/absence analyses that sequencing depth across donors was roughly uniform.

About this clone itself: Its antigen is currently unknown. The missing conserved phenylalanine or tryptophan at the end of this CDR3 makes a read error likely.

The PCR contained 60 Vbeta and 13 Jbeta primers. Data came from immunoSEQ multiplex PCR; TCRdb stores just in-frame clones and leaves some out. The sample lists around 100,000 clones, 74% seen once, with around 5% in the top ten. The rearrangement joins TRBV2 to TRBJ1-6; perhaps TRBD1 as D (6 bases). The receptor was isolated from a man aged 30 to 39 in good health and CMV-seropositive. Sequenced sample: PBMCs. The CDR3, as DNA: TGTGCCAGCAGTGGACAGGCCTCTAGGAGTTCACCCCTCCACTGT. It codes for CASSGQASRSSPLHC.